The sample holds a few counts of the clone carrying this T cell receptor beta chain. CDR1 is MRHNA and CDR2 is SNTAGT in the germline V gene. V shed 4 bases and J 4 bases; nucleotides not matched to a gene: 7. This CDR3 is built from 15 residues. The sample comes from a study of human T cells and chemical hapten exposure. Across the whole study: An area of 2 cm by roughly 2 cm on upper inner arm skin received 2% DPC for sensitization. TCR yields per sample varied mostly from small pooled library volume differences.

Separate cDNA molecules received unique molecular identifiers, which the library attached to them. TCRdb reprocessed the RACE reads with MiXCR, giving one entry per CDR3 protein. The sample gives roughly 48,000 distinct CDR3 sequences, more than 9.5% of which show up once; roughly 1.8% is in the top ten. Time point meaning: patch test 1, 2 weeks after DPC sensitization. The sample's treatment: therapeutic diphenylcyclopropenone sensitization with weekly scalp DPC. Unfractionated whole blood served as the source for total RNA extraction. Each patch-test visit's blood sample preceded patch application.

This specimen consisted of whole blood, obtained in connection with sensitization to the hapten diphenylcyclopropenone (DPC). The sequence was collected from a woman between 40 and 55 years old with alopecia areata. Some clones in this sample may be carry-over from other donors' samples. The gene calls are TRBV6-4 and TRBJ2-3; TRBD2 matches at 8 bases. CDR3 DNA sequence: TGTGCCAGCAGTGCCGGGACTAGTGTTGCAGATACGCAGTATTTT. Translating gives CASSAGTSVADTQYF.